The 22 T cell receptor beta chains listed next were all sequenced from one sample in a study of blood T cell repertoires in COVID-19. TCRdb's copy holds only in-frame clones and misses some; the assay was immunoSEQ multiplex PCR. The data contain 250,000 or so clones, about nine tenths of them seen just once; the ten biggest clones take up approximately 1.3%. Sequencing was performed on PBMCs or T cells enriched from blood (not recorded which). These receptors all stem from a human donor in a cohort exposed to, infected with or recovered from COVID-19 (not recorded which). The donor label of this sample is uncertain.

The gene calls are TRBV7-2 and TRBJ2-1, with 8 bases that match TRBD2. The CDR3 is 16 residues long. CDR1 and CDR2 from the germline V gene are SGHTA and FQGNSA. Unmatched junction bases numbered 11, after V lost 10 bases and J lost 0 bases. The CDR3 DNA is TGTGCCATCTCATACCCCCGGGGGGGCTCCTACAATGAGCAGTTCTTC. This gives the protein CAISYPRGGSYNEQFF.

The gene calls are TRBV6-2 or TRBV6-3 and TRBJ1-2; TRBD1 matches at 8 bases. The V gene's germline CDR1 is MNHEY and CDR2 SVGEGT. The CDR3 sequence is 13 residues long. V was pared by 2 bases and J by 12 bases, with 8 bases of the junction left unmatched. In DNA form, the CDR3 reads TGTGCCAGCAGTTACGGGCAGGGGGCGCTTCACACCTTC. Translation gives CASSYGQGALHTF.

Worth noting for this clone: Other nucleotide sequences in the sample specify the same CDR3. The chain carries TRBV7-9 and TRBJ1-2, with TRBD1 matching 10 bases. The CDR3 consists of 13 residues. V lost 3 bases to trimming and J lost 5 bases; unmatched junction nucleotides: 0. Germline V CDR1 and CDR2: SEHNR, FQNEAQ (reference sequence). CDR3 DNA: TGTGCCAGCAGCTTGGGACAGGGGTATGGCTACACCTTC. It yields the protein CASSLGQGYGYTF.

The chain employs TRBV13 and TRBJ1-3; D is perhaps TRBD1 (5 bases). The CDR3 consists of 12 residues. CDR1 and CDR2 from the germline V gene are PRHDT and FYEKMQ (reference sequence). V shed 5 bases and J shed 9 bases, with 11 bases lying between them. CDR3 DNA: TGTGCCAGCAGCGTCTACGGGGGCACCATATATTTT. Encoded protein: CASSVYGGTIYF.

The chain joins TRBV27 to TRBJ2-7, with unresolved D. CDR3 length: 13 residues. Germline assignment: CDR1 MNHEY and CDR2 SMNVEV (reference sequence). Between the trimmed V and J ends, which lost 5 bases and 2 bases, there was a span of 10 bases. This chain's CDR3 is CASSPLGPYEQYF. CDR3 nucleotide sequence: TGTGCCAGCAGTCCCCTAGGTCCCTACGAGCAGTACTTC.

The J gene is TRBJ2-2, the V gene TRBV7-3; TRBD1 might be the D (5 bases). The CDR3 extends over 14 amino acids. Trimming shortened V by 1 base and J by 4 bases, and 7 bases separated the two germline ends. The germline V gene has CDR1 SGHTA and CDR2 FQGTGA. CDR3 sequence (DNA): TGTGCCAGCAGCTTAAAACAGGCCACCGGGGAGCTGTTTTTT. The encoded protein is CASSLKQATGELFF.

The V gene is TRBV19, the J gene TRBJ1-1, with D possibly TRBD1 on 5 matching bases. Germline loops: CDR1 LNHDA, CDR2 SQIVND (reference sequence). This CDR3 is 13 amino acids long. V lost 5 bases to trimming and J lost 6 bases, with 13 bases between them. The CDR3 here is CASSLTQGAEAFF. The CDR3 nucleotides are TGTGCCAGTAGTCTCACGCAGGGTGCTGAAGCTTTCTTT.

The gene calls are TRBV4-3 and TRBJ2-3, with D possibly being TRBD2 (5 bases). Germline V gene lookup returns CDR1 LGHNA and CDR2 YSLEER. The length of the CDR3 is 14 residues. V shed 2 bases and J shed 4 bases, with 10 bases lying between them. For the CDR3, the DNA is TGCGCCAGCAGCCAACGGCTAGCCTCAGATACGCAGTATTTT. Its translation is CASSQRLASDTQYF.

The V call is TRBV29-1, the J call TRBJ2-7; 8 nucleotides align to TRBD2. V shed 7 bases and J 6 bases; nucleotides not matched to a gene: 14. There are 14 residues in the CDR3. Germline CDR1 and CDR2: SQVTM and ANQGSEA. DNA for the CDR3: TGCAGCGGTACACCGGGACTAGATTATCCCGAGCAGTACTTC. Translated, it gives CSGTPGLDYPEQYF.

V usage is TRBV24-1 and J usage is TRBJ1-5; D remains ambiguous. V lost 4 bases to trimming and J lost 6 bases, with 6 bases between them. This CDR3 spans 12 amino acids. The germline gives CDR1 KGHDR, CDR2 SFDVKD. The chain's CDR3 is CATSESGQPQHF. The CDR3 DNA reads as TGTGCCACCAGTGAAAGCGGTCAGCCCCAGCATTTT.

The table lists this clone with a few counts. The chain combines TRBV11-2 with TRBJ2-2; 9 nucleotides align to TRBD1. Per the germline V gene, CDR1 is SGHAT and CDR2 is FQNNGV. V was clipped by 6 bases and J by 6 bases; unmatched bases: 8. This CDR3 has 15 amino acids. The CDR3 spells CASRSGTGFPGELFF. The CDR3 DNA reads as TGTGCCAGCAGATCCGGGACAGGGTTCCCCGGGGAGCTGTTTTTT.

The chain couples TRBV7-2 to TRBJ1-4; perhaps TRBD1 as D (6 bases). V lost 1 base and J lost 3, with 9 bases in between. This CDR3 region has 15 residues. CDR1 and CDR2 (germline): SGHTA, FQGNSA. CDR3 in amino acids: CASSLEQGANEKLFF. DNA for the CDR3: TGTGCCAGCAGCTTAGAACAGGGTGCTAATGAAAAACTGTTTTTT.

The rearrangement links TRBV6-5 to TRBJ2-7, with 9 bases matching TRBD1. With 3 bases clipped from V and 5 bases from J, the junction kept 8 bases outside the gene matches. The CDR3 has 15 residues. Germline V CDR1 and CDR2: MNHEY, SVGAGI. CDR3 coding DNA: TGTGCCAGCAGTTATAGCCGGGACAGGGTCCACGAGCAGTACTTC. This encodes CASSYSRDRVHEQYF.

This chain connects TRBV14 to TRBJ2-7, with D perhaps TRBD1 (5 bases). This CDR3 has 12 amino acids. Germline-derived CDR1 and CDR2 are SGHDN and FVKESK. V dropped 1 base and J dropped 6 bases, with 7 bases sitting between them. CDR3 amino acids: CASSQVQVEQYF. The CDR3, as DNA: TGTGCCAGCAGCCAAGTACAGGTCGAGCAGTACTTC.

The J gene is TRBJ2-5, the V gene TRBV5-6, with D maybe TRBD1 (6 bases). This CDR3 spans 14 amino acids. CDR1 SGHDT and CDR2 YYEEEE come from the germline V gene. The germline V and J ends were trimmed by 1 base and 4 bases, with 11 bases remaining between them. The CDR3 here is CASSLSLGGETQYF. The CDR3 bases are TGTGCCAGCAGCTTGTCTCTAGGGGGAGAGACCCAGTACTTC.

The chain recombines TRBV21-1 with TRBJ1-4; the table names TRBD1, a call not compared with the DNA. TRBV21-1 has pseudogene status. This CDR3 comprises 16 residues. The CDR3 DNA follows: TGTGCCAGCAGCCTTCGACAGGGTCCAAGTCTAGAAAAACTGTTTTTT. Amino acids: CASSLRQGPSLEKLFF.

The gene calls are TRBV30 and TRBJ1-2; D is undetermined. The germline V gene encodes CDR1 GTSNPN and CDR2 SVGIG (reference sequence). The V end was cut by 3 bases, the J end by 3 bases, with 17 bases between. The CDR3 has 15 amino acids. As DNA, the CDR3 is TGTGCCTGGAGCCCCACCTCATCGGGAGACTATGGCTACACCTTC. Protein: CAWSPTSSGDYGYTF.

This clone came up once. The CDR3 region is CATTQSLGGTQETQYF. The CDR3 bases are TGTGCCACAACCCAGTCCTTGGGGGGAACCCAAGAGACCCAGTACTTC. This sequence joins TRBV24-1 and TRBJ2-5, with a weak D call TRBD2 (6 bases). V was trimmed by 10 bases and J by 1 base, leaving 21 bases between them. The CDR3 consists of 16 residues. CDR1 KGHDR and CDR2 SFDVKD come from the germline V gene.

The chain carries TRBV6-6 and TRBJ2-7; 7 nucleotides line up with TRBD2. Trimming removed 8 bases from V and 6 bases from J; junction bases left unmatched: 7. CDR3 length: 12 residues. Germline-derived CDR1 and CDR2 are MNHNY and SVGAGI (reference sequence). The CDR3 DNA follows: TGTGCCAGCGAAGAGGCGGGGGTCGAGCAGTACTTC. Its translation: CASEEAGVEQYF.

This chain links TRBV7-3 with TRBJ2-3, with D perhaps TRBD2 (7 bases). Trimming cost V 2 bases and J 4 bases, with 16 bases left between them. The CDR3 covers 16 residues. Germline CDR1 is SGHTA and CDR2 is FQGTGA. This CDR3 reads CASSLFLGGGADTQYF. The CDR3 DNA reads TGTGCCAGCAGCTTATTTCTGGGAGGGGGGGCAGATACGCAGTATTTT.

The V and J genes are TRBV3-1 (or the pseudogene TRBV3-2) and TRBJ2-5; 16 nucleotides agree with TRBD2. The CDR3 is 17 amino acids. The ends lost 4 bases at V and 1 base at J; junction bases unmatched: 3. Per germline, CDR1 LGHDT and CDR2 YNNKEL (reference sequence). The CDR3, as DNA: TGTGCCAGCAGCCCGGGACTAGCGGGGGGGACCCAAGAGACCCAGTACTTC. Amino acid sequence: CASSPGLAGGTQETQYF.

V gene TRBV30 combines with J gene TRBJ2-2; TRBD1 is a possible D gene (6 bases). Trimming took off 3 bases at V and 4 bases at J, with 12 bases between the two ends. CDR3 length equals 14 residues. The germline gives CDR1 GTSNPN, CDR2 SVGIG (reference sequence). The CDR3 nucleotides read TGTGCCTGGAGCGTGCAGGGGTCCACCGGGGAGCTGTTTTTT. It codes for CAWSVQGSTGELFF.